The clone carrying this T cell receptor (gamma chain) is medium-sized. Its antigen is currently unknown. TCRdb redid the clone calls on the multiplex PCR reads with CATT. Seen here are 1,000 to 1,300 gamma-chain clones, approximately 20% observed once, and the top ten hold 39%. The data stem from a study of gamma delta lymphoproliferative disorders and STAT genes. Study outcomes and limitations: Nearly all major patient gamma and delta clonotypes were public; only two gamma clonotypes were disease-private.

The receptor sequences were amplified from genomic DNA of peripheral blood mononuclear cells. The CDR3 has 11 amino acids. Losses at the gene ends were 8 bases for V and 6 bases for J; bases not matched to a gene: 5. The clonotype comes from a human donor in good health. This chain joins TRGV10 and TRGJ1 or TRGJ2. Germline matching of the DNA provided the J gene here, since TCRdb leaves it blank. TRGV10 is sorted into the ORF group, with uncertain function. Sequences were obtained from blood. The CDR3 nucleotides read TGTGCTGCGTGGCCCCCTTATAAGAAACTCTTT. The encoded protein is CAAWPPYKKLF.